Here is one T cell receptor (beta chain) with its context. The data derive from a study of T cell changes during pregnancy in multiple sclerosis. Germline V CDR1 and CDR2: SNHLY, FYNNEI. The CDR3 runs to 15 residues. Losses at the gene ends were 4 bases for V and 8 bases for J; bases not matched to a gene: 7. The method was immunoSEQ multiplex PCR; TCRdb's version includes in-frame clones alone and lacks a portion of them. Among 65,000 to 95,000 clones listed, about 92% were seen once. The receptor was derived from a female donor in good health, enrolled as a control in a pregnancy study. The rearrangement links TRBV2 to TRBJ1-6; 8 bases fit TRBD1. This specimen was peripheral blood, taken after pregnancy. Here the CDR3 DNA reads TGTGCCAGCAGTGGGACAGGGCCAGCGGATTCACCCCTCCACTTT. It translates to CASSGTGPADSPLHF. Drawing the rest from reference TRBV2 and TRBJ1-6, the complete variable domain is EPEVTQTPSHQVTQMGQEVILRCVPISNHLYFYWYRQILGQKVEFLVSFYNNEISEKSEIFDDQFSVERPDGSNFTLKIRSTKLEDSAMYFCASSGTGPADSPLHFGNGTRLTVT.